This T cell receptor beta chain came from a study of blood T cell repertoires in COVID-19. The V and J ends lost 3 bases and 1 base respectively, with 9 bases between them. Germline V CDR1 and CDR2: MNHEY, SMNVEV (reference sequence). The CDR3 is 14 residues long. The data were produced by immunoSEQ multiplex PCR, yet TCRdb's version contains in-frame clones alone and is incomplete. Of roughly 150,000 clones listed, around 82% are singletons. The chain has TRBV27 and TRBJ1-2; no firm D call. This TCR came from an older man with COVID-19, enrolled during active disease. The sample was peripheral blood. The DNA of the CDR3 is TGTGCCAGCAGTTTCAGGCTCAATAACTATGGCTACACCTTC. Residues: CASSFRLNNYGYTF.